These 7 T cell receptor beta chains share one sample of origin, sequenced in a study of blood T cell repertoires in COVID-19. TCRdb keeps only in-frame clones here, not all; method: immunoSEQ multiplex PCR. The sample lists about 130,000 clones, approximately 81% occurring once. Specimen: peripheral blood. The receptors originated from a woman in her twenties or thirties who had recovered from COVID-19.

V is TRBV11-2 and J is TRBJ2-7; the match to TRBD2 covers 8 bases. V shed 6 bases, J shed 3 bases, and the junction held 10 bases outside the gene matches. From germline, CDR1 is SGHAT and CDR2 FQNNGV. This CDR3 is built from 15 residues. In DNA form, the CDR3 reads TGTGCCAGCAGACCCGGCACGGGGGGGATCTACGAGCAGTACTTC. It codes for CASRPGTGGIYEQYF.

The J gene is TRBJ2-7, the V gene TRBV20-1; 8 bases align to TRBD2. CDR1 DFQATT and CDR2 SNEGSKA come from the germline V gene (reference sequence). The trim removed 3 bases at V and 0 bases at J, leaving 10 bases unmatched. This CDR3 region has 16 residues. CDR3 in DNA: TGCAGTGCTAGTTCCTGGAAGAGCGGGAGCTCCTACGAGCAGTACTTC. Amino acids: CSASSWKSGSSYEQYF.

The chain combines TRBV5-4 with TRBJ2-2; 7 nucleotides match TRBD1. After removal of 0 bases from V and 0 bases from J, the junction contained 2 bases not matched to a gene. The CDR3 sequence is 16 residues long. Germline V gene lookup returns CDR1 SGHNT and CDR2 YYREEE (reference sequence). In nucleotides, the CDR3 is TGTGCCAGCAGCTTGGGTGGGACAGCGAACACCGGGGAGCTGTTTTTT. Translated: CASSLGGTANTGELFF.

This sequence joins TRBV20-1 and TRBJ1-2, with TRBD1 as a possible D gene (6 bases). The CDR3 spans 13 residues. CDR1 DFQATT and CDR2 SNEGSKA come from the germline V gene (reference sequence). V was clipped by 5 bases and J by 5 bases, with 15 bases between them. The CDR3 nucleotides are TGCAGTGCTGGTGGGCAGGGGAAATATGGCTACACCTTC. Its translation is CSAGGQGKYGYTF.

V and J are TRBV27 and TRBJ2-1; possible D gene TRBD2, 5 bases. CDR3 size: 19 residues. CDR1 and CDR2 from the germline V gene are MNHEY and SMNVEV (reference sequence). Trimming took off 4 bases at V and 3 bases at J, with 25 bases between the two ends. The CDR3 reads CASSSPGKRRSKIYNEQFF. The CDR3 DNA follows: TGTGCCAGCAGTTCCCCCGGGAAACGCAGGTCCAAAATCTACAATGAGCAGTTCTTC.

This rearrangement joins TRBV5-1 to TRBJ2-7; no definite D call. CDR1 is SGHRS and CDR2 is YFSETQ in the germline V gene. V was trimmed by 2 bases and J by 3 bases, leaving 6 bases between them. The CDR3 consists of 12 residues. The CDR3 here is CASSFSGYEQYF. The CDR3 DNA sequence: TGCGCCAGCAGCTTCTCGGGCTACGAGCAGTACTTC.

This rearrangement joins TRBV6-6 to TRBJ1-1, with unresolved D. Deletions cut 2 bases from V and 1 base from J, with 5 bases between. Germline CDR1 is MNHNY and CDR2 is SVGAGI (reference sequence). The CDR3 totals 13 residues. For the CDR3, the DNA is TGTGCCAGCAGTTACGCGGCGAACACTGAAGCTTTCTTT. This encodes CASSYAANTEAFF.